Below are 7 T cell receptor beta chains sequenced from a single sample in a study of lymphopenia after photon versus proton radiotherapy. Clones were read by immunoSEQ multiplex PCR, and TCRdb kept only the in-frame ones, dropping some. The sample includes fewer than 20,000 clones, under 95% of them seen just once. Sequenced here: peripheral blood, sampled from a patient treated with photon-based radiotherapy. The receptors were gathered from a woman aged 35 to 49 with cholangiocarcinoma.

The rearrangement links TRBV7-3 to TRBJ2-5, with 13 bases that match TRBD2. V shed 2 bases and J 4 bases; nucleotides not matched to a gene: 7. The germline V gene has CDR1 SGHTA and CDR2 FQGTGA. The CDR3 length is 17 residues. The DNA of the CDR3 is TGTGCCAGCAGCTTAGGGGGGACTAGCGGGATCGGAGAGACCCAGTACTTC. Translating gives CASSLGGTSGIGETQYF.

This clone occurred once. The V call is TRBV10-3, the J call TRBJ2-1; D unclear. Germline loops: CDR1 ENHRY, CDR2 SYGVKD. The CDR3 has 11 residues. V lost 7 bases to trimming and J lost 3 bases, with 4 bases between them. The CDR3 loop is CAIKGYNEQFF. The DNA of the CDR3 is TGTGCCATCAAAGGCTACAATGAGCAGTTCTTC.

The V gene is TRBV2, the J gene TRBJ1-3, with D tentatively TRBD1 (6 bases). The germline CDR1 and CDR2 sequences are SNHLY and FYNNEI. The V gene lost 0 bases and the J gene lost 5 bases, with 11 bases spanning the gap. The CDR3 is made up of 15 amino acids. The CDR3 DNA reads TGTGCCAGCAGTGAAGCCCGGGGGCAAAGAAACACCATATATTTT. Translation gives CASSEARGQRNTIYF.

This clone occurred once. This chain links TRBV7-9 with TRBJ1-1; weak D call: TRBD1 (5 bases). The V gene lost 3 bases and the J gene lost 1 base, with 9 bases spanning the gap. This CDR3 contains 14 residues. Per germline, CDR1 SEHNR and CDR2 FQNEAQ (reference sequence). Here the CDR3 DNA reads TGTGCCAGCAGCTTGGGGGACGGGAACACTGAAGCTTTCTTT. This gives the protein CASSLGDGNTEAFF.

The chain combines TRBV2 with TRBJ2-1; D ambiguous. CDR3 length: 12 amino acids. V lost 5 bases and J 9 bases, leaving 11 bases between the germline ends. Per the germline V gene, CDR1 is SNHLY and CDR2 is FYNNEI. In DNA form, the CDR3 reads TGTGCCAGCAGTAATCCGTCTGGTGAGCAGTTCTTC. Amino acid sequence: CASSNPSGEQFF.

In its sample, this clone was seen once. The CDR3 reads CASSPSEGQIYEQYF. Here the CDR3 DNA reads TGCGCCAGCAGCCCATCCGAGGGACAGATCTACGAGCAGTACTTC. V gene TRBV4-1 combines with J gene TRBJ2-7; the match to TRBD1 covers 7 bases. CDR1 MGHRA and CDR2 YSYEKL come from the germline V gene. The CDR3 is made up of 15 amino acids. With 4 bases clipped from V and 3 bases from J, the junction kept 9 bases outside the gene matches.

The chain couples TRBV2 to TRBJ2-1; D may be TRBD1 (5 bases). Germline V gene data show CDR1 as SNHLY and CDR2 as FYNNEI. V lost 3 bases and J lost 0, with 6 bases in between. The CDR3 is 14 residues long. CDR3 sequence reads: CASSETASYNEQFF. CDR3 nucleotide sequence: TGTGCCAGCAGTGAGACAGCCTCCTACAATGAGCAGTTCTTC.